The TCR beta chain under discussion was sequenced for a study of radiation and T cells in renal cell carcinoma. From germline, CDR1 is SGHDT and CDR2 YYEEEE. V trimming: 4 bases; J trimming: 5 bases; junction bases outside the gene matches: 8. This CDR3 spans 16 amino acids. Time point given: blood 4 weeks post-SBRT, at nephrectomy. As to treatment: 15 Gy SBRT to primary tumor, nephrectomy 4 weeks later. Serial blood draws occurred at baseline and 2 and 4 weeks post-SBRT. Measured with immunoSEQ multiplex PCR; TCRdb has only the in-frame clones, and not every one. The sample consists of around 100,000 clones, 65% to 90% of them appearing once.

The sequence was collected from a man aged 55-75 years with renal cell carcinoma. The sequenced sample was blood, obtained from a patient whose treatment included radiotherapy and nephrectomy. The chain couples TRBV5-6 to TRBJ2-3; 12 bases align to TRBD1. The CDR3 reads CASSLVGQGARDTQYF. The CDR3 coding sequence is TGTGCCAGCAGCCTCGTGGGACAGGGGGCCCGAGATACGCAGTATTTT.